Shown below are 20 T cell receptor beta chains from a single sample sequenced in a study of vaccination and CD4 T cells after COVID-19. Treatment of the sample: roughly ten-day PBMC culture with coronavirus spike peptide pools or control peptides (ViraFEST assay). Their target antigens are unknown. The assay that was used to sequence DNA from cultured CD4+ T cells was the Oncomine TCR Beta short-read assay. TCRdb reanalysed the PCR reads using MiXCR and keeps one entry per CDR3 protein. The sample has about 7,800 distinct CDR3 sequences, approximately 55% seen once. The specimen was CD4+ T cells from blood, cultured in vitro. Source of these receptors: a human donor who had recovered from COVID-19.

This clonotype was counted once. The chain recombines TRBV20-1 with TRBJ2-4; possibly TRBD2 for D (7 bases). Looked up from germline, CDR1 is DFQATT and CDR2 is SNEGSKA (reference sequence). Trimming left V 5 bases short and J 3 bases short, with 17 bases between. The CDR3 has 15 amino acids. As DNA, the CDR3 is TGCAGTGCTCCCCCGGGGGGCTGGGACAAAAACATTCAGTACTTC. It encodes CSAPPGGWDKNIQYF.

This rearrangement joins TRBV20-1 to TRBJ2-7, with TRBD2 matching 14 bases. The germline CDR1 and CDR2 sequences are DFQATT and SNEGSKA (reference sequence). The CDR3 length is 21 residues. Germline trimming cut 6 bases from V and 0 bases from J; bases unmatched to any gene: 22. The CDR3 sequence is CSAIQLGFKGLAGVLSYEQYF. CDR3 DNA: TGCAGTGCCATCCAGTTGGGCTTTAAGGGACTAGCGGGAGTCCTCTCCTACGAGCAGTACTTC.

This clonotype was counted only a few times. The rearrangement links TRBV28 to TRBJ1-5; 9 bases map to TRBD1. The CDR3 totals 15 residues. Trimming took 6 bases from V and 5 from J; bases not matched to a gene: 8. Germline values: CDR1 MDHEN, CDR2 SYDVKM. The CDR3 loop reads CASRYRDREHQPQHF. The CDR3, as DNA: TGTGCCAGCAGGTACCGGGACAGGGAGCATCAGCCCCAGCATTTT. Supplemented by reference TRBV28 and TRBJ1-5, the full variable domain reads DVKVTQSSRYLVKRTGEKVFLECVQDMDHENMFWYRQDPGLGLRLIYFSYDVKMKEKGDIPEGYSVSREKKERFSLILESASTNQTSMYLCASRYRDREHQPQHFGDGTRLSIL.

V and J are TRBV20-1 and TRBJ1-1; D gene uncertain. Germline V gene lookup returns CDR1 DFQATT and CDR2 SNEGSKA (reference sequence). V was cut by 1 base and J by 4 bases, with 13 bases left in between. The CDR3 is made up of 14 amino acids. For the CDR3, the DNA is TGCAGTGCTAGAGTAGGCACTCTGGGCACTGAAGCTTTCTTT. Protein product: CSARVGTLGTEAFF.

V usage is TRBV7-8 and J usage is TRBJ2-1; 8 positions match TRBD1. The germline CDR1 and CDR2 sequences are SGHVS and FQNEAQ. V trimming: 4 bases; J trimming: 5 bases; junction bases outside the gene matches: 7. The CDR3 sequence is 15 residues long. The CDR3 DNA reads TGTGCCAGCAGCTCCAGGGGGCCCGGCCACAATGAGCAGTTCTTC. It is translated as CASSSRGPGHNEQFF.

This rearrangement joins TRBV6-2 or TRBV6-3 to TRBJ1-2; 7 bases align to TRBD1. J lost 7 bases, V lost 5 bases, and 13 bases had no gene match. Germline V gives CDR1 MNHEY, CDR2 SVGEGT. The CDR3 is 15 residues long. The CDR3 sequence is CASSDPTGFITGYTF. As DNA, the CDR3 is TGTGCCAGCAGTGATCCGACAGGGTTCATTACTGGCTACACCTTC.

This chain joins TRBV2 and TRBJ1-1; 7 bases line up with TRBD1. The V segment lost 2 bases and the J segment 1 base; nucleotides outside the gene matches: 4. The CDR3 has 15 amino acids. Germline CDR1 SNHLY, CDR2 FYNNEI. The CDR3 sequence is CASSELPGGNTEAFF. DNA for the CDR3: TGTGCCAGCAGTGAATTGCCAGGGGGGAACACTGAAGCTTTCTTT.

V is TRBV7-2 and J is TRBJ1-2, with no clear D. V was clipped by 1 base and J by 4 bases, with 16 bases between them. This CDR3 is built from 16 residues. Looked up from germline, CDR1 is SGHTA and CDR2 is FQGNSA. The CDR3 coding sequence is TGTGCCAGCAGCTTAGGTCACGTTCGGGGTGGCTATGGCTACACCTTC. Translation: CASSLGHVRGGYGYTF. The variable domain in full, completed from reference TRBV7-2 and TRBJ1-2, reads GAGVSQSPSNKVTEKGKDVELRCDPISGHTALYWYRQSLGQGLEFLIYFQGNSAPDKSGLPSDRFSAERTGGSVSTLTIQRTQQEDSAVYLCASSLGHVRGGYGYTFGSGTRLTVV.

This clonotype was counted once. The CDR3 sequence is CASSLGSGNTDTQYF. The CDR3 DNA follows: TGTGCCAGCAGCCTCGGGTCCGGGAACACAGATACGCAGTATTTT. The rearrangement uses TRBV11-1 and TRBJ2-3; perhaps TRBD2 as D (5 bases). Germline CDR1 is SGHAT and CDR2 is FQDESV (reference sequence). Trimming cost V 5 bases and J 2 bases, with 14 bases left between them. This CDR3 region has 15 residues.

The chain employs TRBV19 and TRBJ2-4, with D perhaps TRBD1 (6 bases). Per germline, CDR1 LNHDA and CDR2 SQIVND (reference sequence). The CDR3 spans 14 residues. Trimming stripped 2 bases from V and 15 bases from J, with 20 bases between. The CDR3 nucleotides are TGTGCCAGTAGTATATCGGGACACGACACTAGTTGGTACTTC. Translation gives CASSISGHDTSWYF.

The V call is TRBV7-9, the J call TRBJ1-3, with a possible D match to TRBD1 (6 bases). Trimming shortened V by 5 bases and J by 0 bases, and 11 bases separated the two germline ends. The CDR3 has 15 residues. Germline CDR1 and CDR2: SEHNR and FQNEAQ (reference sequence). The CDR3 coding sequence is TGTGCCAGCAGCCTGACAGGTAGCTCTGGAAACACCATATATTTT. This encodes CASSLTGSSGNTIYF.

The chain carries TRBV20-1 and TRBJ1-2; no reliable D call. The CDR3 is made up of 14 amino acids. CDR1 DFQATT and CDR2 SNEGSKA come from the germline V gene (reference sequence). V dropped 4 bases and J dropped 0 bases, with 12 bases sitting between them. The CDR3 region is CSATRDSPNYGYTF. Here the CDR3 DNA reads TGCAGTGCTACAAGGGATAGTCCTAACTATGGCTACACCTTC.

This clonotype has just a few counts. The V call is TRBV21-1, the J call TRBJ2-7; the table's D call, TRBD1, has no DNA check behind it. TRBV21-1 counts as a pseudogene. The CDR3 is made up of 18 amino acids. The CDR3 loop is CASSKGMAGTSPTYEQYF. The CDR3 DNA sequence: TGTGCCAGCAGCAAAGGGATGGCCGGGACGTCCCCTACCTACGAGCAGTACTTC.

The CDR3 DNA sequence: TGTGCCTCCGGACAGGGGGCGGTTACCGGGGAGCTGTTTTTT. Its translation is CASGQGAVTGELFF. The V gene is TRBV7-8, the J gene TRBJ2-2, with TRBD1 matching 11 bases. Losses at the gene ends were 11 bases for V and 5 bases for J; bases not matched to a gene: 7. CDR3 size: 14 residues. Germline values: CDR1 SGHVS, CDR2 FQNEAQ.

The chain couples TRBV5-4 to TRBJ1-1, with 8 bases identical to TRBD1. The CDR3 has 14 residues. Germline values: CDR1 SGHNT, CDR2 YYREEE (reference sequence). V was pared by 0 bases and J by 7 bases, with 5 bases of the junction left unmatched. CDR3 nucleotides: TGTGCCAGCAGCTTGGGCAGGGGGCTGGGTGAAGCTTTCTTT. It specifies CASSLGRGLGEAFF.

V gene TRBV20-1 combines with J gene TRBJ1-2, with TRBD1 matching over 11 bases. Trimming at V came to 0 bases and at J to 7 bases, leaving 4 bases not matched to a gene. The CDR3 consists of 14 residues. CDR1 and CDR2 from the germline V gene are DFQATT and SNEGSKA (reference sequence). The DNA of the CDR3 is TGCAGTGCTAGAGAAGGACAGGGGGCCTCTGGCTACACCTTC. It translates to CSAREGQGASGYTF.

This clonotype was observed a handful of times. V gene TRBV7-6 combines with J gene TRBJ2-7; perhaps TRBD1 as D (5 bases). The CDR3 is 13 amino acids. The V end lost 5 bases, the J end lost 3 bases, and 11 bases lay between the germline ends. Germline CDR1 reads SGHVS; CDR2 reads FNYEAQ. The CDR3 protein is CASSRQNNYEQYF. CDR3 bases: TGTGCCAGCAGCAGACAGAACAACTACGAGCAGTACTTC.

V and J are TRBV6-5 and TRBJ2-5; D possibly matches TRBD1 or TRBD2 (5 bases each). This CDR3 is built from 16 residues. Germline values: CDR1 MNHEY, CDR2 SVGAGI. V shed 1 base and J shed 2 bases, with 14 bases lying between them. In DNA form, the CDR3 reads TGTGCCAGCAGTTACTGGCCAGGGAGAGGGCAAGAGACCCAGTACTTC. Encoded protein: CASSYWPGRGQETQYF.

CDR3 residues: CASSDRGAAYNSPLHF. CDR3 sequence (DNA): TGTGCCAGCAGCGACAGGGGGGCGGCCTATAATTCACCCCTCCACTTT. The chain employs TRBV6-2 or TRBV6-3 and TRBJ1-6; 9 nucleotides align to TRBD1. The CDR3 sequence is 16 residues long. Germline lookup yields CDR1 MNHEY and CDR2 SVGEGT. V shed 6 bases, J shed 2 bases, and the junction held 5 bases outside the gene matches.

This clonotype was counted once. The genes are TRBV11-2 and TRBJ1-1; D call uncertain. This CDR3 is built from 12 residues. From germline, CDR1 is SGHAT and CDR2 FQNNGV. V was trimmed by 5 bases and J by 7 bases, leaving 11 bases between them. The CDR3 here is CASSPGLVEAFF. In DNA form, the CDR3 reads TGTGCCAGCAGCCCAGGACTGGTTGAAGCTTTCTTT.